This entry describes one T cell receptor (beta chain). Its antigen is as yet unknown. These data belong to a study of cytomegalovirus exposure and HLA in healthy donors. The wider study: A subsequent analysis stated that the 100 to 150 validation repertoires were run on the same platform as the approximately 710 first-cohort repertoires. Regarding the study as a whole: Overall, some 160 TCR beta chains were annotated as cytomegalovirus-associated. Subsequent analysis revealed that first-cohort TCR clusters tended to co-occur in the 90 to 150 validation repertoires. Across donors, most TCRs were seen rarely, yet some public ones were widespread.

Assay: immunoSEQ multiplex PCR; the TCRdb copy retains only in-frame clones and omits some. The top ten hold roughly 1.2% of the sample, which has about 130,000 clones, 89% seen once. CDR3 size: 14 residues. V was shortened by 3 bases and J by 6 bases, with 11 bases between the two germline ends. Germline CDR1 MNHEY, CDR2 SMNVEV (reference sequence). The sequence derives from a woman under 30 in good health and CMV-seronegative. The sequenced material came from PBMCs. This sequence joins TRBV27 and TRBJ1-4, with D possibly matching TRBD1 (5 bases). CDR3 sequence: CASSFSGNHEKLFF. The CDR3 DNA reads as TGTGCCAGCAGTTTCTCAGGGAACCATGAAAAACTGTTTTTT.